This paragraph reports one T cell receptor (beta chain). The CDR3 length is 13 residues. CDR1 is MNHNY and CDR2 is SVGAGI in the germline V gene (reference sequence). V lost 3 bases to trimming and J lost 4 bases, with 10 bases between them. These data come from a study of T cell changes during pregnancy in multiple sclerosis. Sequenced by immunoSEQ multiplex PCR; TCRdb stores in-frame clones only, minus some. The sample includes roughly 70,000 clones, roughly nine tenths seen only once; the top ten take approximately 3.3%. This chain connects TRBV6-6 to TRBJ2-7, with D perhaps TRBD1 (5 bases). The clonotype comes from a female donor with multiple sclerosis, enrolled in a pregnancy study. The sequencing here drew on peripheral blood, taken before pregnancy. The CDR3 loop reads CASSYRQGYEQYF. CDR3 nucleotides: TGTGCCAGCAGTTATCGGCAGGGATACGAGCAGTACTTC.